The present TCR beta chain was sequenced within a study of cytomegalovirus exposure and HLA in healthy donors. V was pared by 8 bases and J by 0 bases, with 14 bases between. The CDR3 spans 15 residues. The donors comprised healthy bone marrow donors. This clone was detected only once. The PCR had 60 Vbeta and 13 Jbeta primers. Using immunoSEQ multiplex PCR, the repertoire was profiled, and TCRdb retains in-frame clones only, with some absent. The table records around 110,000 clones, roughly three fifths of them present only once. The rearrangement uses TRBV23-1 and TRBJ1-3; tentatively, D is TRBD1 (5 bases). TRBV23-1 is an ORF; its function is uncertain. The sequence came from a woman in her 40s in good health and CMV-seropositive. The sample consisted of PBMCs. The CDR3 bases are TGCGCCAGCGCCTGGGGCAGGAGCTCTGGAAACACCATATATTTT. It specifies CASAWGRSSGNTIYF.